Each of the 20 T cell receptor beta chains below was sequenced from the same sample in a study of T cells in Graves' hyperthyroidism and ophthalmopathy. Amplified TCR beta CDR3 regions came from RNA transcripts. HTBI primers were used for first-round RT-PCR of the TCR CDR3. TCRdb re-called the multiplex PCR reads with MiXCR, one entry per CDR3 protein. The profile shows 20,000 to 30,000 distinct CDR3 sequences, about 53% of them singletons. Sequenced sample: blood. These receptors all stem from a woman between 35 and 50 years old with Graves' hyperthyroidism that later progressed to Graves' ophthalmopathy.

This clonotype was detected only a few times. This chain connects TRBV2 to TRBJ1-5; 9 bases align to TRBD1. This CDR3 spans 15 amino acids. Germline trimming cut 4 bases from V and 5 bases from J; bases unmatched to any gene: 6. Germline lookup yields CDR1 SNHLY and CDR2 FYNNEI. The DNA of the CDR3 is TGTGCCAGCAGTGGGACAGGGGATCGCTATCAGCCCCAGCATTTT. Protein product: CASSGTGDRYQPQHF.

The gene calls are TRBV10-3 and TRBJ2-1, with 9 bases lining up with TRBD1. J lost 5 bases, V lost 6 bases, and 2 bases had no gene match. This CDR3 region has 13 residues. Germline CDR1 is ENHRY and CDR2 is SYGVKD. The CDR3 DNA reads TGTGCCATCAGAAGGACAGGGGACAATGAGCAGTTCTTC. Protein product: CAIRRTGDNEQFF.

This clonotype is medium-sized. J is TRBJ1-1 and V is TRBV29-1; 7 nucleotides line up with TRBD1. CDR1 SQVTM and CDR2 ANQGSEA come from the germline V gene. CDR3 length: 13 amino acids. With V trimmed by 8 bases and J by 1 base, 7 bases remained unmatched. The CDR3 is CSTYRGGNTEAFF. DNA of the CDR3: TGCAGCACTTACAGGGGTGGGAACACTGAAGCTTTCTTT.

J is TRBJ2-7 and V is TRBV6-1; 9 nucleotides agree with TRBD1. With 2 bases clipped from V and 3 bases from J, the junction kept 2 bases outside the gene matches. This CDR3 has 14 residues. Germline CDR1 reads MNHNS; CDR2 reads SASEGT. The CDR3 DNA reads as TGTGCCAGCAGTGAAAACAGGGGGCGCTACGAGCAGTACTTC. It encodes CASSENRGRYEQYF.

The CDR3 bases are TGCAGTGCTAGCAGCGGGAGGGACTACAATGAGCAGTTCTTC. Its translation: CSASSGRDYNEQFF. The rearrangement uses TRBV20-1 and TRBJ2-1, with 10 bases that match TRBD2. The germline CDR1 and CDR2 sequences are DFQATT and SNEGSKA (reference sequence). The CDR3 runs 14 residues. After removal of 3 bases from V and 3 bases from J, the junction contained 2 bases not matched to a gene.

The genes are TRBV11-2 and TRBJ2-1; TRBD1 aligns across 8 bases. The CDR3 has 15 residues. With 4 bases clipped from V and 8 bases from J, the junction kept 10 bases outside the gene matches. The V gene's germline CDR1 is SGHAT and CDR2 FQNNGV. The CDR3 DNA reads as TGTGCCAGCAGCTCACCGGGACAGGATTCCGATGAGCAGTTCTTC. Amino acids: CASSSPGQDSDEQFF. Together with reference TRBV11-2 and TRBJ2-1, the CDR3 gives the full variable domain: EAGVAQSPRYKIIEKRQSVAFWCNPISGHATLYWYQQILGQGPKLLIQFQNNGVVDDSQLPKDRFSAERLKGVDSTLKIQPAKLEDSAVYLCASSSPGQDSDEQFFGPGTRLTVL.

This rearrangement joins TRBV29-1 to TRBJ2-3; 10 positions match TRBD2. The CDR3 length is 14 residues. The trim removed 5 bases at V and 3 bases at J, leaving 5 bases unmatched. Germline V gene data show CDR1 as SQVTM and CDR2 as ANQGSEA. CDR3: CSVPGLATTDTQYF. CDR3 DNA sequence: TGCAGCGTTCCGGGACTAGCGACTACAGATACGCAGTATTTT.

The chain joins TRBV11-2 to TRBJ2-5, with D maybe TRBD1 (5 bases). Trimming removed 5 bases at V and 9 bases at J, with 25 bases between. This CDR3 is built from 16 residues. The germline gives CDR1 SGHAT, CDR2 FQNNGV. CDR3 nucleotide sequence: TGTGCCAGCAGCCTAGGGGTCATACTGGGCAATCAGCCCCAGTACTTC. Amino acids: CASSLGVILGNQPQYF.

The rearrangement links TRBV20-1 to TRBJ2-5, with TRBD2 matching 8 bases. J lost 7 bases, V lost 6 bases, and 13 bases had no gene match. Germline assignment: CDR1 DFQATT and CDR2 SNEGSKA (reference sequence). This CDR3 is 14 amino acids long. The CDR3 loop reads CSASGGRPGGTQYF. CDR3 bases: TGCAGTGCATCCGGCGGGAGGCCGGGAGGGACCCAGTACTTC.

This clonotype was counted many times. The rearrangement uses TRBV18 and TRBJ1-6; tentative D call: TRBD1 (6 bases). Germline V gene data show CDR1 as KGHSH and CDR2 as LQKENI. Trimming pared 2 bases from V and 9 bases from J, leaving 8 bases between. The CDR3 extends over 13 amino acids. The CDR3 is CASSPGGSSPLHF. Here the CDR3 DNA reads TGTGCCAGCTCACCAGGGGGCAGTTCACCCCTCCACTTT.

This clonotype was observed at least ten times. CDR3 sequence: CASSVEASGAYEQYF. The CDR3 region has the DNA TGTGCCAGCAGCGTAGAGGCTAGCGGGGCCTACGAGCAGTACTTC. The chain combines TRBV9 with TRBJ2-7; 9 positions agree with TRBD2. Germline lookup yields CDR1 SGDLS and CDR2 YYNGEE. The CDR3 loop spans 15 amino acids. V gave up 0 bases and J gave up 2 bases; unmatched junction bases: 3.

The chain links TRBV20-1 to TRBJ2-3; 7 nucleotides agree with TRBD2. With V trimmed by 3 bases and J by 1 base, 4 bases remained unmatched. This CDR3 is built from 14 residues. Looked up from germline, CDR1 is DFQATT and CDR2 is SNEGSKA (reference sequence). This chain's CDR3 is CSASSGRRTDTQYF. CDR3 nucleotide sequence: TGCAGTGCTAGTTCCGGGAGGCGCACAGATACGCAGTATTTT.

The rearrangement links TRBV6-6 to TRBJ2-7; perhaps D is TRBD1 or TRBD2 (5 bases each). The CDR3 spans 12 residues. Per the germline V gene, CDR1 is MNHNY and CDR2 is SVGAGI (reference sequence). V lost 10 bases and J lost 6, with 16 bases in between. CDR3 nucleotides: TGTGCCACCAGAGGGGCTCCGGGCGAGCAGTACTTC. This gives the protein CATRGAPGEQYF.

The rearrangement links TRBV2 to TRBJ2-7; D remains unclear. The V gene's germline CDR1 is SNHLY and CDR2 FYNNEI. V dropped 6 bases and J dropped 0 bases, with 6 bases sitting between them. The CDR3 loop spans 12 amino acids. Here the CDR3 reads CASSVNSYEQYF. Written as DNA, the CDR3 is TGTGCCAGCAGCGTCAACTCCTACGAGCAGTACTTC.

This clonotype was recorded at least ten times. The V gene is TRBV11-2, the J gene TRBJ2-1, with 10 positions matching TRBD2. Germline CDR1 reads SGHAT; CDR2 reads FQNNGV. The CDR3 has 15 residues. V shed 3 bases and J 9 bases; nucleotides not matched to a gene: 8. In nucleotides, the CDR3 is TGTGCCAGCAGCTTCAGCGTAGGGACTAGCGTTGAGCAGTTCTTC. Protein sequence: CASSFSVGTSVEQFF. The full variable domain, its missing parts supplied by reference TRBV11-2 and TRBJ2-1, is EAGVAQSPRYKIIEKRQSVAFWCNPISGHATLYWYQQILGQGPKLLIQFQNNGVVDDSQLPKDRFSAERLKGVDSTLKIQPAKLEDSAVYLCASSFSVGTSVEQFFGPGTRLTVL.

J is TRBJ2-7 and V is TRBV7-2; D is perhaps TRBD1 (5 bases). CDR3 length equals 14 residues. Germline V gene sequence: CDR1 SGHTA, CDR2 FQGNSA. Between the trimmed V and J ends, which lost 1 base and 6 bases, there was a span of 13 bases. The CDR3 reads CASSLGGFTLEQYF. DNA of the CDR3: TGTGCCAGCAGCTTAGGGGGCTTTACCCTCGAGCAGTACTTC.

In DNA form, the CDR3 reads TGCAGTGCTAGAGATCTCGGCAATGAGCAGTTCTTC. Translated, it gives CSARDLGNEQFF. The rearrangement links TRBV20-1 to TRBJ2-1, with D unclear. Germline V gives CDR1 DFQATT, CDR2 SNEGSKA (reference sequence). The CDR3 is made up of 12 amino acids. With 0 bases removed from V and 6 bases from J, the gap between germline ends came to 6 bases.

This clonotype was recorded at least ten times. This may arise from a read error, as a much more abundant clone is one base away. The V call is TRBV24-1, the J call TRBJ1-6; D might be TRBD1 (6 bases). Germline lookup yields CDR1 KGHDR and CDR2 SFDVKD. The CDR3 is 14 amino acids. CDR3 in amino acids: CATSSGQYNSPPHF. In DNA form, the CDR3 reads TGTGCCACCAGCTCGGGACAATATAATTCACCCCCCCACTTT.

This clonotype was detected a few times. This chain links TRBV7-8 with TRBJ2-1; no clear D gene. CDR1 and CDR2 from the germline V gene are SGHVS and FQNEAQ. The CDR3 totals 13 residues. V was pared by 5 bases and J by 9 bases, with 14 bases between. CDR3 protein: CASSLIGLSEQFF. CDR3 bases: TGTGCCAGCAGCCTCATCGGGCTTAGTGAGCAGTTCTTC.

This clonotype is judged medium-sized. The CDR3 spells CATSRGQGDADTQYF. Here the CDR3 DNA reads TGTGCCACCAGCAGAGGACAGGGTGACGCAGATACGCAGTATTTT. The rearrangement links TRBV15 to TRBJ2-3; TRBD1 aligns across 7 bases. The CDR3 length is 15 residues. The ends lost 1 base at V and 4 bases at J; junction bases unmatched: 5. The V gene's germline CDR1 is LNHNV and CDR2 YYDKDF (reference sequence).